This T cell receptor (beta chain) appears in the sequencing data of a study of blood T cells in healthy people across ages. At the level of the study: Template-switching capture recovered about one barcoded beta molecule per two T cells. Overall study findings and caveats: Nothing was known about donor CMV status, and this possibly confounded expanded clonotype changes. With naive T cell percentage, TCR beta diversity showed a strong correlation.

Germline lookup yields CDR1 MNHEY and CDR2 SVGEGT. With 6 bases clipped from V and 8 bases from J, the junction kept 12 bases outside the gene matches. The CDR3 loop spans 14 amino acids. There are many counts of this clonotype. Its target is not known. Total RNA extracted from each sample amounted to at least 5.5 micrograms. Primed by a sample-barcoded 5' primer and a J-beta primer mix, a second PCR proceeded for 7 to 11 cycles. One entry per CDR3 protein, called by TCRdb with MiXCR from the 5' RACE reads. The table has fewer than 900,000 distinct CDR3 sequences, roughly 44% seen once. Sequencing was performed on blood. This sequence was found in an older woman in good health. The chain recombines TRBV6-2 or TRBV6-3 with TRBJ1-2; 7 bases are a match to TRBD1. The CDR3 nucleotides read TGTGCCAGCAGAAGGACAGGAGAAGGAGAAGGCTACACCTTC. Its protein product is CASRRTGEGEGYTF.